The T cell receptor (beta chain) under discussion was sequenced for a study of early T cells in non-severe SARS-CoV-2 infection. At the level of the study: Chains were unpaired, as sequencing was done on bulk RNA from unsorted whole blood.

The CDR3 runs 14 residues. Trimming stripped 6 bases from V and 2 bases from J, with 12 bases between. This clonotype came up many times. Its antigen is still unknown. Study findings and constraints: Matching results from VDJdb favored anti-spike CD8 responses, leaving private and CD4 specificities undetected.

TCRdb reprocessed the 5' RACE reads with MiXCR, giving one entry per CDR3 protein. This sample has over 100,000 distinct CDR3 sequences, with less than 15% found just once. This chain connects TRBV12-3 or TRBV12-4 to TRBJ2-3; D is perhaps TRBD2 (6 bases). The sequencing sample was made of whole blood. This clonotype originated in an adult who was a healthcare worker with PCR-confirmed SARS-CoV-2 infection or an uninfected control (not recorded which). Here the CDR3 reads CASRQTRNTDTQYF. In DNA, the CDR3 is TGTGCCAGCAGGCAGACTAGGAACACAGATACGCAGTATTTT.